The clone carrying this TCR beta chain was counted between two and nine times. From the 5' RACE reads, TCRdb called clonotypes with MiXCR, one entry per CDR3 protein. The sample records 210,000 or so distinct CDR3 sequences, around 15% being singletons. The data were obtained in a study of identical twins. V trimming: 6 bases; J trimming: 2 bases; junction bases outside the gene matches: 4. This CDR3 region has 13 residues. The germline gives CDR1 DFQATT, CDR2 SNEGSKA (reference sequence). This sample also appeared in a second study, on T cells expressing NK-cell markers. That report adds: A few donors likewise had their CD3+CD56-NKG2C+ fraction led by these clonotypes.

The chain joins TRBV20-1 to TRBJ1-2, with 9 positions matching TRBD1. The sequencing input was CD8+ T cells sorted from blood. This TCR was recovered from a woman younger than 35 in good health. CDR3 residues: CSAWDRENYGYTF. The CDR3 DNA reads TGCAGTGCGTGGGACAGGGAAAACTATGGCTACACCTTC.